This TCR beta chain was obtained from a study of T-cell reconstitution after alpha-beta-depleted transplantation in children. Preparation of the TCRbeta library involved a method that used unique molecular identifiers. In TCRdb, the PCR reads were re-called with MiXCR into one record per CDR3 protein. The top ten hold approximately 2% of the sample, which has about 460,000 distinct CDR3 sequences, roughly 10% seen once. V lost 3 bases and J 5 bases, leaving 19 bases between the germline ends. CDR1 and CDR2 (germline): KGHSH, LQKENI. This CDR3 has 16 amino acids. The study's findings and limits: The high TCRbeta diversity at day 60 in some patients came from surviving recipient T cells and thymic progenitors. Expanded graft clones numbering several hundred reportedly gave rise to alpha-beta T cells about two months after transplant. One year post-transplant, T-cell counts and diversity were largely derived from T cells produced anew.

As regards this clonotype: As yet, its antigen is unknown.

The receptor comes from a child aged 2-15 years with inherited bone marrow failure, due to receive a stem cell transplant. This rearrangement joins TRBV18 to TRBJ1-2, with unresolved D. This material consisted of PBMCs, taken before TCRalphabeta/CD19-depleted stem cell transplant. The CDR3 is CASSPRGFSGLYGYTF. CDR3 in DNA: TGTGCCAGCTCACCGCGCGGGTTCAGCGGGCTTTATGGCTACACCTTC.